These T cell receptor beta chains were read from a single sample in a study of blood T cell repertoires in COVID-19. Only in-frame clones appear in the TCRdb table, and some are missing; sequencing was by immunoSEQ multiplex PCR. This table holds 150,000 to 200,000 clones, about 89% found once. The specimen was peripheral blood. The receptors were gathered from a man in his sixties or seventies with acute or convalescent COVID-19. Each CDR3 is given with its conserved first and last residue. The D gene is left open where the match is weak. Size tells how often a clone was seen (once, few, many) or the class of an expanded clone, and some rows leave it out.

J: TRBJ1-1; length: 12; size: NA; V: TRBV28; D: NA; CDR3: CASALGNTEAFF; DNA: TGTGCCAGCGCCCTAGGGAACACTGAAGCTTTCTTT
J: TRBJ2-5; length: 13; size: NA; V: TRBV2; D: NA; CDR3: CASRGPYQETQYF; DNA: TGTGCCAGCCGTGGGCCATACCAAGAGACCCAGTACTTC
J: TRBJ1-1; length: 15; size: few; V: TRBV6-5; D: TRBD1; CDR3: CASTWTGLGVTEAFF; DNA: TGTGCCAGCACCTGGACAGGGTTGGGCGTCACTGAAGCTTTCTTT
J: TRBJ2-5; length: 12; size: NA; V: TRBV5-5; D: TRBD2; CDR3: CASTPGGETQYF; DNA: TGTGCCAGCACACCGGGGGGAGAGACCCAGTACTTC
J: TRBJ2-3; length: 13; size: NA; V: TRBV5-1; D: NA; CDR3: CASTRDEADTQYF; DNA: TGCGCCAGCACGCGGGATGAGGCAGATACGCAGTATTTT
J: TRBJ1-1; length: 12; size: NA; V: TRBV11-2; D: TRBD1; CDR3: CASSLNRGEAFF; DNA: TGTGCCAGCAGCTTAAACAGGGGTGAAGCTTTCTTT
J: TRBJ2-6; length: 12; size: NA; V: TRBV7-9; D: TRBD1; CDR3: CASRPTGQDLSF; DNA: TGTGCCAGCAGGCCAACGGGACAGGACCTGTCTTTC
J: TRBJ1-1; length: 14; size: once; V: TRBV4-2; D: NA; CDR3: CASSKGVRDTEAFF; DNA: TGTGCCAGCAGTAAGGGGGTGCGGGACACTGAAGCTTTCTTT
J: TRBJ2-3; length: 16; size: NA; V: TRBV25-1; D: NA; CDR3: CASSTLQETSTDTQYF; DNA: TGTGCCAGCAGTACCCTACAGGAGACTAGCACAGATACGCAGTATTTT
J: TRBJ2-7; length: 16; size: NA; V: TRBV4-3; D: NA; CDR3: CASSQDYFTATYEQYF; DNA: TGCGCCAGCAGCCAAGACTATTTTACAGCAACCTACGAGCAGTACTTC
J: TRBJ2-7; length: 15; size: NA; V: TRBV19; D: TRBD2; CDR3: CASSRSGRDSYEQYF; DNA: TGTGCCAGTAGTCGTAGCGGGAGGGACTCCTACGAGCAGTACTTC
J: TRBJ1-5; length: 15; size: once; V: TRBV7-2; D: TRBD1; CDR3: CASSRQGAGNQPQHF; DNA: TGTGCCAGCAGCAGACAGGGGGCCGGCAATCAGCCCCAGCATTTT
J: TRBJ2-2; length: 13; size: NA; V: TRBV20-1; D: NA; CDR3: CSASRRGTGELFF; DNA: TGCAGTGCTAGTAGGAGGGGCACCGGGGAGCTGTTTTTT
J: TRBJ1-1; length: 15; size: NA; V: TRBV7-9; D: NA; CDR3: CASSLGTLSDTEAFF; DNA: TGTGCCAGCAGCTTAGGCACGTTATCGGACACTGAAGCTTTCTTT
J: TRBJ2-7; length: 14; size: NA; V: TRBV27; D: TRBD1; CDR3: CASSSQTGDNEQYF; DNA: TGTGCCAGCAGCTCACAGACAGGGGACAACGAGCAGTACTTC